This T cell receptor beta chain stems from a study of CD8+ T cells in alopecia areata. The CDR3 is made up of 14 amino acids. V was pared by 0 bases and J by 5 bases, with 10 bases between. From germline, CDR1 is SQVTM and CDR2 ANQGSEA. Extraction and reverse transcription of RNA yielded cDNA as the sequencing template. Generated by immunoSEQ multiplex PCR, the TCRdb table keeps only in-frame clones and is missing some. The repertoire has more than 95,000 clones, around two fifths of them found once; the top ten carry 3% to 3.5%. This clone has a handful of counts. This receptor was identified in a human donor with alopecia areata. V is TRBV29-1 and J is TRBJ2-2; D not resolved. The sequenced sample consisted of CD4+ T cells sorted from blood. The CDR3: CSVEDWTPTGELFF. The DNA of the CDR3 is TGCAGCGTTGAAGACTGGACGCCTACCGGGGAGCTGTTTTTT.